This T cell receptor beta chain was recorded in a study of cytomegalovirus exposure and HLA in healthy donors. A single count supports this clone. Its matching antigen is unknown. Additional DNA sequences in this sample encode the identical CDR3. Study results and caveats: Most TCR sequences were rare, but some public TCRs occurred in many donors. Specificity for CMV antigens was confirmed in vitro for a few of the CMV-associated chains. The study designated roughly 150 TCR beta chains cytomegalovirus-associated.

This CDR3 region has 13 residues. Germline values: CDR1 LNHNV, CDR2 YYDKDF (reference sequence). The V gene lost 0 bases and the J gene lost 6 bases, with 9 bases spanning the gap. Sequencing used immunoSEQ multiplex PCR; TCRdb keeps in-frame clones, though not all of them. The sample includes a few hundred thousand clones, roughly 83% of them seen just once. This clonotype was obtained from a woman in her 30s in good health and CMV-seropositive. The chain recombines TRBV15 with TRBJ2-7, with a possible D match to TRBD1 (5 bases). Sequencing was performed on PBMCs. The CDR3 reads CATSRDQGSEQYF. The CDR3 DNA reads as TGTGCCACCAGCAGAGATCAGGGCAGCGAGCAGTACTTC.